Included here is one T cell receptor (beta chain) sequence, with context. These data belong to a study of OX40 agonist ivuxolimab in advanced cancers. Study background: Ivuxolimab doses were 0.01, 0.1, 0.3, 1.5, 3 or 10 mg/kg every 2 weeks. Earlier treatment with anti-PD-1, anti-PD-L1 or anti-CTLA-4 was permitted, and approximately 38% had received some. The study enrolled dose-escalation patients with hepatocellular carcinoma, melanoma, renal cell or head and neck cancer.

The protocol was immunoSEQ multiplex PCR, while the TCRdb copy is restricted to in-frame clones and leaves out a portion. The sample lists fewer than 100,000 clones, around 87% occurring once. The CDR3 spans 15 residues. Trimming pared 1 base from V and 8 bases from J, leaving 16 bases between. In germline, CDR1 is SGHDT, CDR2 YYEEEE. Source: CD4+ or CD8+ T cells sorted from blood, taken in a trial of the OX40 agonist ivuxolimab. The TCR sequence derives from an adult with an advanced solid tumor such as melanoma, head and neck, liver or kidney cancer. The rearrangement joins TRBV5-6 to TRBJ2-1, with a tentative D call TRBD1 (6 bases). CDR3 DNA: TGTGCCAGCAGCTTGACAGGGAGAATTGTATATGAGCAGTTCTTC. Its translation: CASSLTGRIVYEQFF.